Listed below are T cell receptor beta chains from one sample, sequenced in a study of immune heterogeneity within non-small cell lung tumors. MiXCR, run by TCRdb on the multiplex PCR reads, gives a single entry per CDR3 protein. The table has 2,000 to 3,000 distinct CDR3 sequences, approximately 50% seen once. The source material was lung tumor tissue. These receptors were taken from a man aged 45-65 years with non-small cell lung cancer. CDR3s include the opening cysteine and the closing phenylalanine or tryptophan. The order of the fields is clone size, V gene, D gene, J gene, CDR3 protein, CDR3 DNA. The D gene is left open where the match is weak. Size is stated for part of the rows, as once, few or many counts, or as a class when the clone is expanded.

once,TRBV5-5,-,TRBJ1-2,CASSLALGAAYGYTF,TGTGCCAGCAGCTTGGCTTTGGGGGCTGCCTATGGCTACACCTTC
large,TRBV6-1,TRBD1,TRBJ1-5,CASRYGQGGDQPQHF,TGTGCCAGCAGATATGGACAGGGTGGGGATCAGCCCCAGCATTTT
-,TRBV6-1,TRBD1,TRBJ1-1,CASSPVQGARTEAFF,TGTGCCAGCAGTCCCGTACAGGGGGCGCGAACTGAAGCTTTCTTT
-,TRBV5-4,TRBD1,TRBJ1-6,CASSPGTDINSPLHF,TGTGCCAGCAGCCCCGGGACAGATATTAATTCACCCCTCCACTTT
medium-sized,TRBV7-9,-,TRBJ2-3,CASGRHSRDTQYF,TGTGCCAGCGGGCGGCACTCCAGAGATACGCAGTATTTT
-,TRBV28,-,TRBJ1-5,CASSFRLGVSNQPQHF,TGTGCCAGCAGTTTCCGTCTAGGGGTGAGCAATCAGCCCCAGCATTTT
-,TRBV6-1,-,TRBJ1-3,CASEDGNTIYF,TGTGCCAGCGAAGACGGAAACACCATATATTTT
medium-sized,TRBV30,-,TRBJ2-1,CGLGPVGVEQFF,TGTGGGCTGGGCCCAGTTGGGGTTGAGCAGTTCTTC
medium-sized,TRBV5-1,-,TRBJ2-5,CASSLAQETQYF,TGCGCCAGCAGCTTGGCGCAAGAGACCCAGTACTTC
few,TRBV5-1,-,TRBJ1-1,CASSFIGRNTEAFF,TGCGCCAGCAGCTTCATAGGAAGGAACACTGAAGCTTTCTTT
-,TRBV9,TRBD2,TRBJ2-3,CASSPRLQTSGSTDTQYF,TGTGCCAGCAGCCCCCGACTGCAGACTAGCGGGAGCACAGATACGCAGTATTTT
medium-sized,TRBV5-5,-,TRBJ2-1,CASSFFGDNEQFF,TGTGCCAGCAGCTTCTTCGGAGACAATGAGCAGTTCTTC
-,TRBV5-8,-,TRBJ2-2,CASSSRGPTGELFF,TGTGCCAGCAGCTCGCGCGGCCCCACCGGGGAGCTGTTTTTT
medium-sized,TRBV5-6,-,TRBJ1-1,CASSRGNTEAFF,TGTGCCAGCAGCCGTGGGAACACTGAAGCTTTCTTT
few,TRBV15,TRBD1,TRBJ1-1,CATSREHRGTEAFF,TGTGCCACCAGCAGGGAACACAGGGGCACTGAAGCTTTCTTT
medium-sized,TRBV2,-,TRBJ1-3,CARSKGDSGNTIYF,TGTGCCCGCTCGAAGGGAGACTCTGGAAACACCATATATTTT
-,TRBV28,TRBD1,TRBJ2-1,CASSSPGQGAYEQFF,TGTGCCAGCAGTTCTCCGGGACAGGGGGCATATGAGCAGTTCTTC
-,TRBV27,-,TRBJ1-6,CASSLPRFGAVSNSPLHF,TGTGCCAGCAGTTTACCCCGATTCGGGGCGGTCAGTAATTCACCCCTCCACTTT
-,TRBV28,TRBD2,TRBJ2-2,CASSLAGPNTGELFF,TGTGCCAGCAGCTTAGCGGGCCCGAACACCGGGGAGCTGTTTTTT
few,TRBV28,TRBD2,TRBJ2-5,CASSLSLGLAGRETQYF,TGTGCCAGCAGTTTATCTCTGGGACTAGCGGGAAGGGAGACCCAGTACTTC
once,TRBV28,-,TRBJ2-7,CASSPGFSQPEQYF,TGTGCCAGCAGCCCCGGGTTCTCCCAACCCGAGCAGTACTTC
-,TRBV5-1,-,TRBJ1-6,CASSLGTLDSPLHF,TGCGCCAGCAGCTTAGGGACTCTGGATTCACCCCTCCACTTT
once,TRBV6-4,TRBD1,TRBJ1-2,CASLNGYRGVSGYTF,TGTGCCAGCCTGAACGGCTACAGGGGGGTATCTGGCTACACCTTC
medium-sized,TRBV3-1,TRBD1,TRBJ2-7,CASSQGQGGYEQYF,TGTGCCAGCAGCCAAGGACAGGGGGGCTACGAGCAGTACTTC
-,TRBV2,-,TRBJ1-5,CASSPPGVPNQPQHF,TGTGCCAGCAGTCCTCCGGGGGTCCCCAATCAGCCCCAGCATTTT
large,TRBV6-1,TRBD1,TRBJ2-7,CASSPGQGAYEQYF,TGTGCCAGCAGCCCGGGACAGGGGGCCTACGAGCAGTACTTC
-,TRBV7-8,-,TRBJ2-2,CASSLPSGADTGELFF,TGTGCCAGCAGCTTACCCTCAGGTGCGGACACCGGGGAGCTGTTTTTT
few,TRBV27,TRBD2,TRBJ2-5,CASSKGLAGGAYQETQYF,TGTGCCAGCAGTAAGGGACTAGCGGGAGGGGCGTACCAAGAGACCCAGTACTTC
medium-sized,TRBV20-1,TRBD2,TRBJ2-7,CSVGLAGVSEQYF,TGCAGTGTGGGGTTAGCGGGAGTCAGCGAGCAGTACTTC
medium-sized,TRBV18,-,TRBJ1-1,CASSAENTEAFF,TGTGCCAGCTCGGCCGAGAACACTGAAGCTTTCTTT
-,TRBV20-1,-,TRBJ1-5,CSARAIGRQDGQPQHF,TGCAGTGCTAGAGCGATTGGGCGTCAGGACGGTCAGCCCCAGCATTTT
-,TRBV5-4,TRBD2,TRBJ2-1,CASSPSGRDGSEQFF,TGTGCCAGCAGCCCCAGCGGGAGGGACGGGAGTGAGCAGTTCTTC
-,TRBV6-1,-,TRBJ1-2,CASSQGTGISYGYPF,TGTGCCAGCAGCCAGGGCACAGGGATTAGTTATGGCTACCCCTTC
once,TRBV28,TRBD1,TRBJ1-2,CASSLTGGYGYTF,TGTGCCAGCAGTCTCACAGGGGGCTATGGCTACACCTTC
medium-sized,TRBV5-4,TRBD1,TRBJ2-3,CASTWGQGRGDTQYF,TGTGCCAGCACCTGGGGACAGGGCCGGGGGGATACGCAGTATTTT
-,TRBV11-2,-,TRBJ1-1,CASSLKQGDTEAFF,TGTGCCAGCAGCTTAAAACAGGGTGACACTGAAGCTTTCTTT
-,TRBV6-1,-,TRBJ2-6,CASSESDSGANVLTF,TGTGCCAGCAGTGAATCAGACTCTGGGGCCAACGTCCTGACTTTC
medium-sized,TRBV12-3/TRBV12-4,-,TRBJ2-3,CASSWGTDTQYF,TGTGCCAGCAGTTGGGGCACAGATACGCAGTATTTT
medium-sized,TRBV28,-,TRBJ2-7,CASSFTSYEQYF,TGTGCCAGCAGTTTTACGTCCTACGAGCAGTACTTC
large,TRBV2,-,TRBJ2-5,CASSPRETQYF,TGTGCCAGCAGCCCAAGGGAGACCCAGTACTTC
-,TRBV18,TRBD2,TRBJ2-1,CASSLAGFNEQFF,TGTGCCAGCTCGTTAGCGGGATTCAATGAGCAGTTCTTC
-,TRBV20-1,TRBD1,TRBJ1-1,CSARTGGRTEAFF,TGCAGTGCTAGGACAGGGGGAAGGACTGAAGCTTTCTTT
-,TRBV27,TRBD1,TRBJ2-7,CASSYLLGQEQYF,TGTGCCAGCAGTTACCTCCTTGGACAGGAGCAATACTTC
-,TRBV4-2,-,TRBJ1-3,CASSQEPGPSGNTIYF,TGTGCCAGCAGCCAAGAACCAGGGCCGAGTGGAAACACCATATATTTT
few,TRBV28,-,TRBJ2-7,CASSIGGKQYF,TGTGCCAGCAGTATCGGCGGGAAGCAGTACTTC
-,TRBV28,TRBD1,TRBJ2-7,CASSYTLTGYGFYEQYF,TGTGCCAGCAGTTACACCTTGACAGGGTACGGATTCTACGAGCAGTACTTC
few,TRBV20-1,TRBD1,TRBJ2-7,CSAQPPGQGAYEQYF,TGCAGTGCCCAACCCCCGGGACAGGGGGCTTACGAGCAGTACTTC
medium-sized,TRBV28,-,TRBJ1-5,CASSLWTENQPQHF,TGTGCCAGCAGTTTATGGACGGAAAATCAGCCCCAGCATTTT
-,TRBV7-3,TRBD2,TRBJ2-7,CASSPSGLDEQYF,TGTGCCAGCAGCCCTAGCGGATTAGACGAGCAGTACTTC
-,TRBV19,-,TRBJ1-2,CASSIGRGNYGYTF,TGTGCCAGTAGTATAGGAAGGGGTAACTATGGCTACACCTTC
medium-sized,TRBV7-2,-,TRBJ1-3,CASSLAFVNTIYF,TGTGCCAGCAGCTTGGCCTTTGTAAACACCATATATTTT
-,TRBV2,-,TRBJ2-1,CASSKDSLNEQFF,TGTGCCAGCAGCAAGGACAGTCTGAATGAGCAGTTCTTC
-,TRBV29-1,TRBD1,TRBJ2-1,CSVLGQAGEQFF,TGCAGCGTGCTGGGACAGGCGGGTGAGCAGTTCTTC
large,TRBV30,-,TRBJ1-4,CAWSVADWEKLFF,TGTGCCTGGAGTGTGGCAGACTGGGAAAAACTGTTTTTT
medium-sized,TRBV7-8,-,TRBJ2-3,CASSYAPVVGQYF,TGTGCCAGCAGCTACGCCCCAGTGGTTGGGCAGTATTTT
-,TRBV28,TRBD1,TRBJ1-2,CASSFPGQNYGYTF,TGTGCCAGCAGTTTCCCGGGACAGAACTATGGCTACACCTTC
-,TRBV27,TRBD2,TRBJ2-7,CASSLKLAGSYEQYF,TGTGCCAGCAGTTTAAAACTAGCGGGAAGCTACGAGCAGTACTTC
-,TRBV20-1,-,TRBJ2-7,CSAPGATEQYF,TGCAGTGCCCCGGGGGCGACCGAGCAGTACTTC
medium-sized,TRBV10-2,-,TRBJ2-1,CASRDRGVVNEQFF,TGCGCCAGCAGGGACAGAGGGGTGGTAAATGAGCAGTTCTTC